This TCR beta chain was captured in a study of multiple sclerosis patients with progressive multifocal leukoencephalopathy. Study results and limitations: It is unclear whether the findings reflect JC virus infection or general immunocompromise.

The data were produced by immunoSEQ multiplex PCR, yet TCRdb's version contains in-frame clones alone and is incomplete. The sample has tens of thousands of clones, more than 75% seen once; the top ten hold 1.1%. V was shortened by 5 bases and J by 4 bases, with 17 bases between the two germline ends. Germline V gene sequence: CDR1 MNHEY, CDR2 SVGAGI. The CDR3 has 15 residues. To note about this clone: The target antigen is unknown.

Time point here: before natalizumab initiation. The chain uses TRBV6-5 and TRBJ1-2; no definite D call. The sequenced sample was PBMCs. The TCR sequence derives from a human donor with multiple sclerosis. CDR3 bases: TGTGCCAGCAGTCAGATTCCCCCGGAAGGCTATGGCTACACCTTC. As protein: CASSQIPPEGYGYTF.